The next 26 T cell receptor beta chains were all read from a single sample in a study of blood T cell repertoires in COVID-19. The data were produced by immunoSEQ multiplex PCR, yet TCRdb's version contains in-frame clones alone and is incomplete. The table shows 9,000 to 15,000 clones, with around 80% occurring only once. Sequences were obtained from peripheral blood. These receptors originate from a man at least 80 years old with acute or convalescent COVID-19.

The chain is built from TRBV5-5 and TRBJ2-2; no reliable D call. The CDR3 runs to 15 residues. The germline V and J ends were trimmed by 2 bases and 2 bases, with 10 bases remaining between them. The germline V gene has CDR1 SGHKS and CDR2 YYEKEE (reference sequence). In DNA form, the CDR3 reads TGTGCCAGCAGCTTAGGTCAGGTTAACACCGGGGAGCTGTTTTTT. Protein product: CASSLGQVNTGELFF.

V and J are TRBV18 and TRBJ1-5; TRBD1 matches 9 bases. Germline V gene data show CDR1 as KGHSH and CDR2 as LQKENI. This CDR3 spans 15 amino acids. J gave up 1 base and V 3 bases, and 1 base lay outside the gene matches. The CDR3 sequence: CASSPGTGSNQPQHF. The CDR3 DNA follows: TGTGCCAGCTCACCTGGGACAGGGAGCAATCAGCCCCAGCATTTT.

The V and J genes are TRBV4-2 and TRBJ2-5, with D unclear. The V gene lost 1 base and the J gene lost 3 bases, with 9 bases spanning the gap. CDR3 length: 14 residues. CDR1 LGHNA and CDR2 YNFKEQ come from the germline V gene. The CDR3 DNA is TGTGCCAGCAGCCAAGCCTCTAGAGAAGAGACCCAGTACTTC. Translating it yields CASSQASREETQYF.

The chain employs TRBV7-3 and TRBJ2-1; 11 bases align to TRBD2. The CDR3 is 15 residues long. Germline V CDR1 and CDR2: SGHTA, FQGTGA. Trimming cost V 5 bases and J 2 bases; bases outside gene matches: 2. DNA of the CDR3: TGTGCCAGCAGCATTAGCGGGGGGGCCTACAATGAGCAGTTCTTC. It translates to CASSISGGAYNEQFF.

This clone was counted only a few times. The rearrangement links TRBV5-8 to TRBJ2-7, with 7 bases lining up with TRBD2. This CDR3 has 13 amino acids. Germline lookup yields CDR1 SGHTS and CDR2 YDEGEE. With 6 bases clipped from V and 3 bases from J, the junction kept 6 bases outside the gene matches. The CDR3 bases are TGTGCCAGCAACTACGGACTAGGCTACGAGCAGTACTTC. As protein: CASNYGLGYEQYF.

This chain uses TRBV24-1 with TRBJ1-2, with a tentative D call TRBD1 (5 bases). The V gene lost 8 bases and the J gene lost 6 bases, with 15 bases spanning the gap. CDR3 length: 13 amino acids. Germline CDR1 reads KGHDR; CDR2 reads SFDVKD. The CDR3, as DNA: TGTGCCACCATTCCGGGGGGACCAGATGGCTACACCTTC. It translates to CATIPGGPDGYTF.

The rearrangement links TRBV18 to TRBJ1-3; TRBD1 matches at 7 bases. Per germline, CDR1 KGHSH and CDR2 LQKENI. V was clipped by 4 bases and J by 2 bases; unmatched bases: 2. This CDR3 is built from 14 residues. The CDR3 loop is CASSQGATGNTIYF. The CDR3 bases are TGTGCCAGCTCACAGGGGGCAACTGGAAACACCATATATTTT.

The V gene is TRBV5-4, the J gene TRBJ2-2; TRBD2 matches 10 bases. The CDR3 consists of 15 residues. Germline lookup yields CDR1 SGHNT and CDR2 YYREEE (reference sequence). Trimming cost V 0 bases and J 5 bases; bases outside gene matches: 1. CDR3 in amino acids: CASSLEAGGTGELFF. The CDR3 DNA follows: TGTGCCAGCAGCTTGGAAGCGGGGGGGACCGGGGAGCTGTTTTTT.

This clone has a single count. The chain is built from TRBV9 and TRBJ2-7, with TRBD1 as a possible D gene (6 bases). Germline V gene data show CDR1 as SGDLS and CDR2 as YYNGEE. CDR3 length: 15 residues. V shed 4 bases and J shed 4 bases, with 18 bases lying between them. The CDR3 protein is CASSPRPDDRYEQYF. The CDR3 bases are TGTGCCAGCAGCCCTAGGCCAGACGACAGGTACGAGCAGTACTTC.

The CDR3 protein is CASSTFSGGPYEQYF. For the CDR3, the DNA is TGTGCCAGCAGCACCTTTAGCGGGGGCCCCTACGAGCAGTACTTC. V is TRBV7-2 and J is TRBJ2-7, with 9 nucleotides matching TRBD2. V was clipped by 5 bases and J by 2 bases; unmatched bases: 7. Looked up from germline, CDR1 is SGHTA and CDR2 is FQGNSA. The CDR3 spans 15 residues. Full variable domain (remainder filled in from reference TRBV7-2 and TRBJ2-7): GAGVSQSPSNKVTEKGKDVELRCDPISGHTALYWYRQSLGQGLEFLIYFQGNSAPDKSGLPSDRFSAERTGGSVSTLTIQRTQQEDSAVYLCASSTFSGGPYEQYFGPGTRLTVT.

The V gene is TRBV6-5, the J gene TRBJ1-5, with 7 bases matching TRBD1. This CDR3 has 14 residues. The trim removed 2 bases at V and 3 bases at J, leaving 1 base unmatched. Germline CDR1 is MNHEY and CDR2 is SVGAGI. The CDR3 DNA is TGTGCCAGCAGTTACACAGGGGTCAATCAGCCCCAGCATTTT. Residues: CASSYTGVNQPQHF.

Here the CDR3 reads CASSQGSSGGLNEQFF. CDR3 coding DNA: TGTGCCAGCAGCCAGGGGAGTAGCGGGGGACTCAATGAGCAGTTCTTC. The V gene is TRBV3-1 (or the pseudogene TRBV3-2), the J gene TRBJ2-1; TRBD2 matches 9 bases. Looked up from germline, CDR1 is LGHDT and CDR2 is YNNKEL (reference sequence). The CDR3 length is 16 residues. After removal of 3 bases from V and 6 bases from J, the junction contained 9 bases not matched to a gene.

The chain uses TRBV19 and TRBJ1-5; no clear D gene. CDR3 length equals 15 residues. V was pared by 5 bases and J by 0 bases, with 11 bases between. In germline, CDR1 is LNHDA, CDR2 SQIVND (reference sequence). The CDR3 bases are TGTGCCAGTAGTTCCGACCACTATAGCAATCAGCCCCAGCATTTT. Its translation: CASSSDHYSNQPQHF.

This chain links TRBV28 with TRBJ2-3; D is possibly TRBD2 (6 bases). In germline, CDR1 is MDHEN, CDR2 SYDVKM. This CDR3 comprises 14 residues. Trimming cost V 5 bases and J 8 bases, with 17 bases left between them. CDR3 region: CASSVTGLEGTQYF. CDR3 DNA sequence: TGTGCCAGCAGTGTGACGGGCTTGGAGGGTACGCAGTATTTT.

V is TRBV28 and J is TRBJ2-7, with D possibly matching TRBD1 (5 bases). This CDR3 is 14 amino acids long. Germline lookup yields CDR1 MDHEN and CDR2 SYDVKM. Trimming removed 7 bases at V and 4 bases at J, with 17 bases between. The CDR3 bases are TGTGCCAGCATCAGGGCGACAATCGGTTACGAGCAGTACTTC. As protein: CASIRATIGYEQYF.

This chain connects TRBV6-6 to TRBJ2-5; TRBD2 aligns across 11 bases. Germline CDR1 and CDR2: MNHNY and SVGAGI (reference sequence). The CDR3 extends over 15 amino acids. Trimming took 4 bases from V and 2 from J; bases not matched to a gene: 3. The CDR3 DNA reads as TGTGCCAGCAGTTCCACTAGCGGGAGTCAAGAGACCCAGTACTTC. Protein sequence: CASSSTSGSQETQYF.

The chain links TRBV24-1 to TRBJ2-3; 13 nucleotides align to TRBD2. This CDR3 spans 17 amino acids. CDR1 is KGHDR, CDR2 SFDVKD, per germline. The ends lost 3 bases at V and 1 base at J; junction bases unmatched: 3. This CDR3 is CATSDDGTSGGTDTQYF. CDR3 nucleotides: TGTGCCACCAGTGATGATGGGACTAGCGGGGGCACAGATACGCAGTATTTT.

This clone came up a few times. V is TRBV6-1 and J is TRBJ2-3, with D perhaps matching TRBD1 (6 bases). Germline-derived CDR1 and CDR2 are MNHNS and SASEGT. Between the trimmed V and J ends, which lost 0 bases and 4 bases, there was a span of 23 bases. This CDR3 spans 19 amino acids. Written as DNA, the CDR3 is TGTGCCAGCAGTGAAGCCCTCACGTATGTTCAGGGGCCCCCAGATACGCAGTATTTT. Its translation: CASSEALTYVQGPPDTQYF.

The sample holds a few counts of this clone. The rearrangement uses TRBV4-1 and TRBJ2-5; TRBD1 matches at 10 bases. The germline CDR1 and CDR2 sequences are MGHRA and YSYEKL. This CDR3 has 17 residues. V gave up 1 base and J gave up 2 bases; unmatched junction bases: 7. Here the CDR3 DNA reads TGCGCCAGCAGCCAAGTCACCGGGACAGGGGATCAAGAGACCCAGTACTTC. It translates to CASSQVTGTGDQETQYF.

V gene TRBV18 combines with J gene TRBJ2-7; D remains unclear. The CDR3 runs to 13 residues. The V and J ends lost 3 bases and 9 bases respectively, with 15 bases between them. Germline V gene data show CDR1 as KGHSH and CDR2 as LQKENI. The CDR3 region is CASSPPGDDGQYF. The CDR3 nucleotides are TGTGCCAGCTCACCGCCAGGCGACGATGGGCAGTACTTC.

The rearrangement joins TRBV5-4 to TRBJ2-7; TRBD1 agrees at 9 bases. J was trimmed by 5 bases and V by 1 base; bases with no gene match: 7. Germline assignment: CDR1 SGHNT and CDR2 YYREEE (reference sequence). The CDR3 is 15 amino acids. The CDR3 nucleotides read TGTGCCAGCAGCTTGCCGGACAGGGGTCTGGACGAGCAGTACTTC. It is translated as CASSLPDRGLDEQYF.

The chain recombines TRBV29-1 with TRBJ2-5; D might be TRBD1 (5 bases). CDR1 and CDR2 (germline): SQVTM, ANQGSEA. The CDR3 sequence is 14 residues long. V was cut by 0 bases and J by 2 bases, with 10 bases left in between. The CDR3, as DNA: TGCAGCGTTGAAGATTTTAGACAGCAAGAGACCCAGTACTTC. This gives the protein CSVEDFRQQETQYF.

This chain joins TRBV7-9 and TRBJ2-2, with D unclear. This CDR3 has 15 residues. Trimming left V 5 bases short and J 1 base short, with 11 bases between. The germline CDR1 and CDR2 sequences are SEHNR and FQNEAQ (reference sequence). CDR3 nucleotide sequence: TGTGCCAGCAGCCCCGAAGCAGGGAACACCGGGGAGCTGTTTTTT. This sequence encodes CASSPEAGNTGELFF. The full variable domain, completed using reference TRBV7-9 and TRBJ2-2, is DTGVSQNPRHKITKRGQNVTFRCDPISEHNRLYWYRQTLGQGPEFLTYFQNEAQLEKSRLLSDRFSAERPKGSFSTLEIQRTEQGDSAMYLCASSPEAGNTGELFFGEGSRLTVL.

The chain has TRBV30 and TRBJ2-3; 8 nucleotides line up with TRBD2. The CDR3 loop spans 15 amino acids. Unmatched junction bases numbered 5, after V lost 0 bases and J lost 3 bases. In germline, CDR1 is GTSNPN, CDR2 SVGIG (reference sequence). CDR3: CAWSVRGGGTDTQYF. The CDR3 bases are TGTGCCTGGAGTGTACGGGGGGGCGGTACAGATACGCAGTATTTT. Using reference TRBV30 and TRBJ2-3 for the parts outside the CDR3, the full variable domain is SQTIHQWPATLVQPVGSPLSLECTVEGTSNPNLYWYRQAAGRGLQLLFYSVGIGQISSEVPQNLSASRPQDRQFILSSKKLLLSDSGFYLCAWSVRGGGTDTQYFGPGTRLTVL.

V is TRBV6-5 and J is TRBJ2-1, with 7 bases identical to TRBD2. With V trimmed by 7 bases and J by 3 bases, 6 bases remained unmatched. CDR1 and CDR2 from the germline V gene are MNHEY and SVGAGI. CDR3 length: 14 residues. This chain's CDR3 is CASNPQRGYNEQFF. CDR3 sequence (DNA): TGTGCCAGCAACCCGCAGCGGGGCTACAATGAGCAGTTCTTC.

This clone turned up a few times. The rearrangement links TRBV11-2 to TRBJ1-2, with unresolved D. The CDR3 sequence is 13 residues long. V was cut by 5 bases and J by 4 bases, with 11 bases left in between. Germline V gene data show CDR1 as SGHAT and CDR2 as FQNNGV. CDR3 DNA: TGTGCCAGCAGCCTCAGACCGGGCTATGGCTACACCTTC. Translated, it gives CASSLRPGYGYTF.